A single T cell receptor (beta chain) is shown here with its context. No antigen is known for it. These data are taken from a study of immune cell composition in non-small cell lung cancer. CDR3 length equals 17 residues. Germline assignment: CDR1 SGHNT and CDR2 YENEEA. Trimming stripped 2 bases from V and 3 bases from J, with 19 bases between. The data were produced by immunoSEQ multiplex PCR, yet TCRdb's version contains in-frame clones alone and is incomplete. Of several thousand clones in the sample, 74% were seen once. Study-level points and caveats: Squamous carcinomas (approximately 75%) more often had tumour-associated clones >0.5% than adenocarcinomas (roughly 33%).

This sequence originates from a human donor with non-small cell lung cancer. Sequencing input: lung tumor tissue. The chain combines TRBV11-3 with TRBJ1-2, with D tentatively TRBD1 (5 bases). Here the CDR3 DNA reads TGTGCCAGCAGCTTATATCCGGGCAGGGAGGCCGACTATGGCTACACCTTC. This translates into CASSLYPGREADYGYTF.